The text below deals with one TCR beta chain. Its target is not known. The entry originates in a study of T cells in Graves' hyperthyroidism and ophthalmopathy. After removal of 5 bases from V and 5 bases from J, the junction contained 8 bases not matched to a gene. CDR1 is MGHDK, CDR2 SYGVNS, per germline. This CDR3 is built from 15 residues. Regarding the study as a whole: Blood also carried most thyroid clonotypes expanded above 0.001. The model made its ophthalmopathy prediction, and onset followed a median approximately 6 months later.

The investigators amplified TCR beta CDR3 regions from RNA transcripts. When the TCR CDR3 underwent first-round RT-PCR, the HTBI primer set was used. MiXCR, applied by TCRdb to the multiplex PCR reads, yields one record per CDR3 protein. The table has hundreds of thousands of distinct CDR3 sequences, about 43% seen once. Patients counted as stable if ophthalmopathy did not develop within 18 months. Diagnosis rested on symptoms, serum thyroxine and TRAb, thyroid ultrasound, and orbital computed tomography. Sequencing was done on a sample of peripheral blood or thyroid tissue (not recorded which). The chain has TRBV25-1 and TRBJ2-5; 10 positions agree with TRBD2. The source of this sequence is a young woman with Graves' hyperthyroidism. The DNA for the CDR3 is TGTGCCAGCAGTCTAGCGGGAGTATCTGAGGAGACCCAGTACTTC. It specifies CASSLAGVSEETQYF. Using reference TRBV25-1 and TRBJ2-5 for the parts outside the CDR3, the full variable domain is EADIYQTPRYLVIGTGKKITLECSQTMGHDKMYWYQQDPGMELHLIHYSYGVNSTEKGDLSSESTVSRIRTEHFPLTLESARPSHTSQYLCASSLAGVSEETQYFGPGTRLLVL.